This T cell receptor beta chain derives from a study of shared clonotypes between healthy human individuals. Study-level information: Three plates were used per donor for CD4 naive, three for CD4 memory, two for CD8 naive and one for CD8 memory. Overall study results and limits: A limitation of the genetic and exposure-history diversity represented arose from few donors.

The germline gives CDR1 SGHKS, CDR2 YYEKEE (reference sequence). The V end lost 4 bases, the J end lost 0 bases, and 8 bases lay between the germline ends. The CDR3 runs 15 residues. Profiled with immunoSEQ multiplex PCR; TCRdb holds only in-frame clones, not every one. The sample yields about 2 million clones, roughly 94% seen once. Cells designated naive CD8 were CD45RO-negative and were positively selected for CCR7, with terminally differentiated effector memory CD45RA+ cells excluded. About this clone: Its cognate antigen is unknown.

This clonotype was obtained from a man between 18 and 29 years old in good health. This chain uses TRBV5-5 with TRBJ1-6; D not certain. Sequencing was carried out using naive CD8+ T cells sorted from blood. The CDR3 loop reads CASSIQSSYNSPLHF. In nucleotides, the CDR3 is TGTGCCAGCAGCATACAGAGCTCCTATAATTCACCCCTCCACTTT.